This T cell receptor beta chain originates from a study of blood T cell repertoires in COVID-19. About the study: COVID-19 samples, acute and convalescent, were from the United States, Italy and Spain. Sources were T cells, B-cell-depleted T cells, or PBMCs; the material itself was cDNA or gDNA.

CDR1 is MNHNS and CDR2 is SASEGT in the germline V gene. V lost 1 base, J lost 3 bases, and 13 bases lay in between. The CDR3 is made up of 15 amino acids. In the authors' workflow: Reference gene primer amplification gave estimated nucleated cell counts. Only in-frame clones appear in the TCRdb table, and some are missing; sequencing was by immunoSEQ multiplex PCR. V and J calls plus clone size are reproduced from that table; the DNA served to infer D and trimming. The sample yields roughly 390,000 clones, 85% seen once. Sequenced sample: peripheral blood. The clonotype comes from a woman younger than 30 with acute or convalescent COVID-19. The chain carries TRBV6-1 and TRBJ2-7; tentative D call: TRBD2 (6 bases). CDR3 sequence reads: CASSEGSGVYYEQYF. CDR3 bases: TGTGCCAGCAGTGAAGGATCGGGGGTCTACTACGAGCAGTACTTC.